This T cell receptor beta chain was captured in a study of blood T cells in healthy people across ages. A second PCR, run for 7 to 11 cycles, used a sample-barcoded 5' primer plus a J-beta primer mix. MiXCR was run by TCRdb on the 5' RACE reads, yielding one entry per CDR3 protein. The repertoire holds roughly 650,000 distinct CDR3 sequences, approximately 29% seen once, with less than 20% in the top ten. The length of the CDR3 is 17 residues. Germline lookup yields CDR1 MNHNY and CDR2 SVGAGI (reference sequence). The V gene end was trimmed by 3 bases and the J gene end by 1 base; junction bases not matched to a gene: 7.

The rearrangement links TRBV6-6 to TRBJ2-2; 8 bases align to TRBD2. The material sequenced was blood. The receptor comes from a woman older than 75 in good health. The CDR3 sequence: CASSYPRGGLNTGELFF. The CDR3 nucleotides read TGTGCCAGCAGTTATCCCCGGGGGGGGCTGAACACCGGGGAGCTGTTTTTT.